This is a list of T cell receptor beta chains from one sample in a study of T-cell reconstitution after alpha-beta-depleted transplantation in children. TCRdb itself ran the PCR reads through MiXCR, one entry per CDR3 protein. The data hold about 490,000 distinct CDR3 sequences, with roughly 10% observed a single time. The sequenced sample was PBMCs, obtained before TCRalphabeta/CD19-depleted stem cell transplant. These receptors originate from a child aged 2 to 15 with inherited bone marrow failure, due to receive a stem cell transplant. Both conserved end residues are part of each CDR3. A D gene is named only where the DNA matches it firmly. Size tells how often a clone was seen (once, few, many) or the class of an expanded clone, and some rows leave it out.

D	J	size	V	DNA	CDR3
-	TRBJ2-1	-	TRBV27	TGTGCCAGCAGTTTTGCGAGACCCTACAATGAGCAGTTCTTC	CASSFARPYNEQFF
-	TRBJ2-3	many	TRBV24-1	TGTGCCACCAGTGATTTAGGTGGGCCAGATACGCAGTATTTT	CATSDLGGPDTQYF
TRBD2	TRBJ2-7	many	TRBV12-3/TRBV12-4	TGTGCCAGCAGTTTAGTCCGCAGAGAGCGGGGGTACTACGAGCAGTACTTC	CASSLVRRERGYYEQYF
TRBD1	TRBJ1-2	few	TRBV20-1	TGCAGTGCTAGAGATTTCGGGACAGGGTATTTCAATGGCTACACCTTC	CSARDFGTGYFNGYTF
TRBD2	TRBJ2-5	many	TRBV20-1	TGCAGTGCTAGAGATAGTGGGAGGGTTGAAGAGACCCAGTACTTC	CSARDSGRVEETQYF
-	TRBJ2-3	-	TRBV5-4	TGTGCCAGCAGCTTTGGCGTCCTTAGCACAGATACGCAGTATTTT	CASSFGVLSTDTQYF
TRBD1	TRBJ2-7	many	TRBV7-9	TGTGCCAGCAGCGCAACGCCGGGACAGGGGAACTACGAGCAGTACTTC	CASSATPGQGNYEQYF
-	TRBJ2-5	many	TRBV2	TGTGCCAGCAGTTCTAGCCGGCAAGAGACCCAGTACTTC	CASSSSRQETQYF
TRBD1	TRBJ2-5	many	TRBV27	TGTGCCAGCAGTCGGACAGGTTTTATCCAAGAGACCCAGTACTTC	CASSRTGFIQETQYF
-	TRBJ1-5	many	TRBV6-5	TGTGCCAGCAGTTCCACAGGCTGGAGCAATCAGCCCCAGCATTTT	CASSSTGWSNQPQHF
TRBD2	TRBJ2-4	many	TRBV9	TGTGCCAGCAGCCCCTGGGGGGGGTTTAACAAAAACATTCAGTACTTC	CASSPWGGFNKNIQYF
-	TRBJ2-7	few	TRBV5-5	TGTGCCAGCAGCTCTCTCGGAACGACTAGATTGATCGCCGAGCAGTACTTC	CASSSLGTTRLIAEQYF
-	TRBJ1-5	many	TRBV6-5	TGTGCCAGCAGTTACGGTCCGGGTGGATCGCCCCAGCATTTT	CASSYGPGGSPQHF
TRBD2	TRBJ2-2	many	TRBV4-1	TGCGCCAGCAGCCAAGGAGCGGGAGGCACCGGGGAGCTGTTTTTT	CASSQGAGGTGELFF
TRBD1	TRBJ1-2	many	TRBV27	TGTGCCAGCAGTTATACAGGGGGCGCTGGCTACACCTTC	CASSYTGGAGYTF
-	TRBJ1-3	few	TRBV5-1	TGCGCCAGCAGCCTGATTTCGGGGAGCGGAAACACCATATATTTT	CASSLISGSGNTIYF
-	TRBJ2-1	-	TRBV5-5	TGTGCCAGCAGCGCCGGACTCCTGCATGAGCAGTTCTTC	CASSAGLLHEQFF
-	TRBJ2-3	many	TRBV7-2	TGTGCCAGCAGCTTAGCGCTTTGGGCGACAGATACGCAGTATTTT	CASSLALWATDTQYF
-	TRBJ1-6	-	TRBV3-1	TGTGCCAGCAGCCGAACCTTGCGCGGTTCACCCCTCCACTTT	CASSRTLRGSPLHF
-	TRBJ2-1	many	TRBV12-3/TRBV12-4	TGTGCCAGCAGTTTCGGCAGGGTTAATGAGCAGTTCTTC	CASSFGRVNEQFF
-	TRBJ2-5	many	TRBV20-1	TGCAGTGCTAGAGACCGCAGCAAAGAGACCCAGTACTTC	CSARDRSKETQYF
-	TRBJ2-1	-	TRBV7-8	TGTGCCAGCAGCCTAGATTTGTGGGAGGCCTACAATGAGCAGTTCTTC	CASSLDLWEAYNEQFF
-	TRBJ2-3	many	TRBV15	TGTGCCGCCCGCAGGGGCATCGATACGCAGTATTTT	CAARRGIDTQYF
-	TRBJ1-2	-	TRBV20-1	TGCAGTGCTAGAGATGGATCCCAACGCAACTATGGCTACACCTTC	CSARDGSQRNYGYTF
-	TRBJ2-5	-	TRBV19	TGTGCCAGTAGCAATATAGCCTGGACGGACCAAGAGACCCAGTACTTC	CASSNIAWTDQETQYF
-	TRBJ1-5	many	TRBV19	TGTGCCAGTAGTAGGAGTCCCTATAGCAATCAGCCCCAGCATTTT	CASSRSPYSNQPQHF
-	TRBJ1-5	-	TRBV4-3	TGCGCCAGCAGCCAAGATTACCCAGGGAGGTACGATCAGCCCCAGCATTTT	CASSQDYPGRYDQPQHF
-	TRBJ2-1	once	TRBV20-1	TGCTGTGCTAGGGACCGGACTCCCCGGGGCTACAATGAGCAGTTCTTC	CCARDRTPRGYNEQFF
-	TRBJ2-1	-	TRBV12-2	TGTGCAAGTCGCTTAGCGGGGCGCCGGACTAGCGCTTACAATGAGCAGTTCTTC	CASRLAGRRTSAYNEQFF
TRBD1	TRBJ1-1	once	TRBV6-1	TGTGCCAGCATGATCTTCGACAGGGTCACTGAAGCTTTCTTT	CASMIFDRVTEAFF
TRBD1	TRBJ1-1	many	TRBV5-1	TGCGCCAGCAGCTCGGACAGGGTAGAGAACACTGAAGCTTTCTTT	CASSSDRVENTEAFF
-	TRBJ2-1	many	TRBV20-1	TGCAGTGCTAGAAAGGTTCGCAATGAGCAGTTCTTC	CSARKVRNEQFF
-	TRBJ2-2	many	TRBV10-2	TGCGCCAGCAGCCCAACAGCCTCCGGGGAGCTGTTTTTT	CASSPTASGELFF
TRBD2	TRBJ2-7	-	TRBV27	TGTGCCAGCAGTTCGCCGGGAGGCTCACAGTACTTC	CASSSPGGSQYF
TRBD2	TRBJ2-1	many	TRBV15	TGTGCCACCAGCCTAGGGGGGACTAGCGCGGGTGAGCAGTTCTTC	CATSLGGTSAGEQFF
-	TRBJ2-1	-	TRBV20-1	TGCAGTGCTAGAGATCATCCCAATGAGCAGTTCTTC	CSARDHPNEQFF
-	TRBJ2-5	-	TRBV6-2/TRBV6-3	TGTGCCAGCAGTTATGCGGAGGACCCTATCCAAGAGACCCAGTACTTC	CASSYAEDPIQETQYF
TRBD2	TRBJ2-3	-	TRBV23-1	TGCGCCAGCAGTCGGCCCTCCGGAGGGACTAGCGGACCAGATACGCAGTATTTT	CASSRPSGGTSGPDTQYF
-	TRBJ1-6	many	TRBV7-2	TGTGCCAGCAGCACGAGCGGGACGGACAATTCACCCCTCCACTTT	CASSTSGTDNSPLHF
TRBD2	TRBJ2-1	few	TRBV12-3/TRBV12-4	TGTGCCAGCAGTTTATCTGGCGGGAGGATCGTCGAGCAGTTCTTC	CASSLSGGRIVEQFF
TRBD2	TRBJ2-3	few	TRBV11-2	TGTGCCAGCAGCCTTCAACGGGGGGACACAGATACGCAGTATTTT	CASSLQRGDTDTQYF
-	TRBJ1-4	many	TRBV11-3	TGTGCCAGCAGCATGAGACAGCTACCAAATGAAAAACTGTTTTTT	CASSMRQLPNEKLFF